This T cell receptor beta chain was sequenced during a study of T-cell memory formation after mild COVID-19. The ends lost 1 base at V and 0 bases at J; junction bases unmatched: 4. Germline CDR1 reads SQVTM; CDR2 reads ANQGSEA. This CDR3 is 15 amino acids long. TCRdb reprocessed the 5' RACE reads via MiXCR and lists one record per CDR3 protein. The table lists some 82,000 distinct CDR3 sequences, roughly 13% of them singletons. This clonotype has a handful of counts. The sequenced material came from PBMCs or a T cell subset sorted from them (not recorded which). This TCR was sampled from a man aged 18 to 29 who had mild COVID-19 (a few samples of this study predate the infection). Cell type and time point are not known. The V call is TRBV29-1, the J call TRBJ2-5; TRBD2 aligns across 8 bases. Here the CDR3 reads CSVEGGRGDQETQYF. DNA of the CDR3: TGCAGCGTTGAAGGAGGGCGGGGGGACCAAGAGACCCAGTACTTC.